This TCR beta chain was profiled in a study of cytomegalovirus exposure and HLA in healthy donors. Study-level findings and limits: High sensitivity and specificity were reportedly achieved when the classifier diagnosed cytomegalovirus status. Most TCR sequences proved rare, with some public TCRs found in many donors. Cytomegalovirus-associated TCR beta chains were listed, numbering under 200.

Germline values: CDR1 SGDLS, CDR2 YYNGEE. V lost 4 bases, J lost 4 bases, and 7 bases stayed unmatched. The CDR3 totals 14 residues. Here immunoSEQ multiplex PCR was the method, and the copy in TCRdb shows in-frame clones only, minus some. Here the sample spans about 180,000 clones, more than 75% being singletons. It was the approximately 130-subject validation cohort, separate from the roughly 700-subject first cohort, to which the donors belonged. This clone was observed once. Antigen specificity is unknown. The receptor comes from a man aged 18 to 30 in good health and CMV-seropositive. Sequencing used PBMCs. The chain has TRBV9 and TRBJ1-2; 7 positions agree with TRBD1. DNA of the CDR3: TGTGCCAGCAGCCCAACGGGACAGCCCTATGGCTACACCTTC. This encodes CASSPTGQPYGYTF.